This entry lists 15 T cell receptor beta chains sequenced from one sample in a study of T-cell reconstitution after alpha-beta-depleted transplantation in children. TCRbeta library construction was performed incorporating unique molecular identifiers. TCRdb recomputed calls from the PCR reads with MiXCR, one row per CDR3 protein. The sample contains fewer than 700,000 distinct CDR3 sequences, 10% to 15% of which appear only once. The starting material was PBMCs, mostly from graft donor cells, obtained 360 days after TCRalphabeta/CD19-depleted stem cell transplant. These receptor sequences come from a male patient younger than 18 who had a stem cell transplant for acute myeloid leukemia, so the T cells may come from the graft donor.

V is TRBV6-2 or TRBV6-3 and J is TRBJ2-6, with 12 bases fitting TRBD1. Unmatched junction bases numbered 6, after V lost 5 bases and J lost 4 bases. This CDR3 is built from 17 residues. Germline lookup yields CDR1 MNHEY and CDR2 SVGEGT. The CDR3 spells CASSGTGGVVGANVLTF. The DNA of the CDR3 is TGTGCCAGCAGTGGGACAGGGGGCGTCGTGGGGGCCAACGTCCTGACTTTC.

The CDR3 loop is CASRAGGLDEQYF. The CDR3 coding sequence is TGCGCCAGCCGGGCGGGAGGTCTTGATGAGCAGTACTTC. This sequence joins TRBV5-1 and TRBJ2-7; 8 nucleotides align to TRBD2. This CDR3 is 13 amino acids long. Germline CDR1 SGHRS, CDR2 YFSETQ. The trim removed 7 bases at V and 7 bases at J, leaving 10 bases unmatched. Full variable domain (remainder filled in from reference TRBV5-1 and TRBJ2-7): KAGVTQTPRYLIKTRGQQVTLSCSPISGHRSVSWYQQTPGQGLQFLFEYFSETQRNKGNFPGRFSGRQFSNSRSEMNVSTLELGDSALYLCASRAGGLDEQYFGPGTRLTVT.

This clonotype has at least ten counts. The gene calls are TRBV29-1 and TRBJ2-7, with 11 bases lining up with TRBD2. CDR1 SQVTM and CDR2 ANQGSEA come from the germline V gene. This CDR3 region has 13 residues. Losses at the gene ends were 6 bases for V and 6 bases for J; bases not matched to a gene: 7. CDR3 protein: CSVIAGGVTEQYF. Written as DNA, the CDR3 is TGCAGCGTCATAGCGGGAGGGGTCACCGAGCAGTACTTC.

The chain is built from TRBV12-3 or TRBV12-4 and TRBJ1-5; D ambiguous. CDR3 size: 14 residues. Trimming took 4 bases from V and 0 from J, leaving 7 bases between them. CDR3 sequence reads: CASSYDHSNQPQHF. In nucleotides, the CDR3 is TGTGCCAGCAGTTATGATCATAGCAATCAGCCCCAGCATTTT.

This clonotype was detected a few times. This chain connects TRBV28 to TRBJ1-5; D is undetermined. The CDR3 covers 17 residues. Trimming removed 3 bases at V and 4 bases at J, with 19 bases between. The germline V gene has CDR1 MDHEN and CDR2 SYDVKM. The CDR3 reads CASSLGPKDRANQPQHF. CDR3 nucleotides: TGTGCCAGCAGTTTGGGCCCAAAGGACCGGGCAAATCAGCCCCAGCATTTT.

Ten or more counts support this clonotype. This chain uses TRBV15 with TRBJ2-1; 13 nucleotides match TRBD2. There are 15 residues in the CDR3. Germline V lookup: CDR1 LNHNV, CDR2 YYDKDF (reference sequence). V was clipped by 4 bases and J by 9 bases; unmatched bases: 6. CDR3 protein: CATSTGLAGAGEQFF. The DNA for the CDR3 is TGTGCCACCAGCACCGGACTAGCGGGAGCGGGTGAGCAGTTCTTC.

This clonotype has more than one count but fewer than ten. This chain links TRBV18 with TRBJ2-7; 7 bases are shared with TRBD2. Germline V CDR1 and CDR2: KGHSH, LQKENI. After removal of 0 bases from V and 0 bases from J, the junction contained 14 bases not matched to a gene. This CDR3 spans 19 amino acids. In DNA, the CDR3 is TGTGCCAGCTCACCACCGGCGGCTAGCGGCCGTAGAATCTCCTACGAGCAGTACTTC. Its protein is CASSPPAASGRRISYEQYF.

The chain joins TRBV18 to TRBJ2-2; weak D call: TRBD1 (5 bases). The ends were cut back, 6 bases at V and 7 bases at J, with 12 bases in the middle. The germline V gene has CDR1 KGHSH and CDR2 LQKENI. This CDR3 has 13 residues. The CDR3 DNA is TGTGCCAGCTCTCTTCAGGGAAGCGGGGAGCTGTTTTTT. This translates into CASSLQGSGELFF. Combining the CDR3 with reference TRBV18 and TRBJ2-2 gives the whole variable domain NAGVMQNPRHLVRRRGQEARLRCSPMKGHSHVYWYRQLPEEGLKFMVYLQKENIIDESGMPKERFSAEFPKEGPSILRIQQVVRGDSAAYFCASSLQGSGELFFGEGSRLTVL.

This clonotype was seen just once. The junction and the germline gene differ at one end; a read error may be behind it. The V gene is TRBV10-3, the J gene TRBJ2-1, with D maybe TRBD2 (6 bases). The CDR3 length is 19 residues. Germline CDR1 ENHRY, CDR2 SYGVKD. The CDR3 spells CTISLEAGRRVSSYNEQFF. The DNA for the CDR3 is TGTACCATCAGTTTAGAGGCGGGGAGGCGAGTTAGCTCCTACAATGAGCAGTTCTTC.

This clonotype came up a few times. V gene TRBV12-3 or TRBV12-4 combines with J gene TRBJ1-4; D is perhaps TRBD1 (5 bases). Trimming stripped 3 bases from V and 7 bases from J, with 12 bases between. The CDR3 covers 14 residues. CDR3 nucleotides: TGTGCCAGCAGTTTCGCGGGGCTGGGTGAAAAACTGTTTTTT. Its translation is CASSFAGLGEKLFF.

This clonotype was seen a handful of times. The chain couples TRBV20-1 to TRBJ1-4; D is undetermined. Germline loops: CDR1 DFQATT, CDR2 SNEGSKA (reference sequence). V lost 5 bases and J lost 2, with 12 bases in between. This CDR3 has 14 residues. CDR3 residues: CSAPERVTNEKLFF. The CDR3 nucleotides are TGCAGTGCTCCCGAAAGGGTGACTAATGAAAAACTGTTTTTT.

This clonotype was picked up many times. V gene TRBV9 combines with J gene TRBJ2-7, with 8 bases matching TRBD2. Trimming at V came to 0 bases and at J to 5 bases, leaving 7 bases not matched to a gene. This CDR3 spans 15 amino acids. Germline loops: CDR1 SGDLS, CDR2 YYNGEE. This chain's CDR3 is CASSVAPAGAHEQYF. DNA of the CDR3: TGTGCCAGCAGCGTAGCTCCAGCGGGAGCTCACGAGCAGTACTTC.

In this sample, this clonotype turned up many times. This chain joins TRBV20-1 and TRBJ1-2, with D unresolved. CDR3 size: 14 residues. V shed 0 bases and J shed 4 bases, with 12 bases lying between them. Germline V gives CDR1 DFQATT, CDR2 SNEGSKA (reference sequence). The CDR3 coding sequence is TGCAGTGCTAGAGATCGTGAGGGCGGCTATGGCTACACCTTC. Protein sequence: CSARDREGGYGYTF.

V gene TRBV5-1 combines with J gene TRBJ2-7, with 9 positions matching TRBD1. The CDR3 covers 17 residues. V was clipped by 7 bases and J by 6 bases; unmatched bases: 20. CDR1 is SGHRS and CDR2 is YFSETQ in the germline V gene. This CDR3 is CASSYGTGHSSTLEQYF. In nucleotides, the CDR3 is TGCGCCAGCTCCTATGGGACAGGGCATTCCTCAACTCTCGAGCAGTACTTC.

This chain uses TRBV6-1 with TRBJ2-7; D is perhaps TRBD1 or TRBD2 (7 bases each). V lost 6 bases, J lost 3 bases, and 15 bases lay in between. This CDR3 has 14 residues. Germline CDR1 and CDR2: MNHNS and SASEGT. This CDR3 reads CASRETGRDYEQYF. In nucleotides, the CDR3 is TGTGCCAGCAGAGAGACAGGGAGGGACTACGAGCAGTACTTC.